Listed here is a single T cell receptor beta chain. The data belong to a study of blood T cell repertoires in COVID-19. From germline, CDR1 is SGHTS and CDR2 YDEGEE. The length of the CDR3 is 15 residues. V lost 2 bases and J 0 bases, leaving 9 bases between the germline ends. TCRdb keeps only in-frame clones here, not all; method: immunoSEQ multiplex PCR. The sample has a few hundred thousand clones; 70% to 90% are singletons. This clonotype was obtained from a woman in her thirties or forties who had recovered from COVID-19. Sequenced material: PBMCs or T cells enriched from blood (not recorded which). This sequence joins TRBV5-8 and TRBJ1-5; D not resolved. CDR3 sequence: CASSFQVYSNQPQHF. CDR3 sequence (DNA): TGTGCCAGCAGCTTTCAGGTGTATAGCAATCAGCCCCAGCATTTT. Full variable domain (remainder filled in from reference TRBV5-8 and TRBJ1-5): EAGVTQSPTHLIKTRGQQATLRCSPISGHTSVYWYQQALGLGLQFLLWYDEGEERNRGNFPPRFSGRQFPNYSSELNVNALELEDSALYLCASSFQVYSNQPQHFGDGTRLSIL.